This passage covers 32 T cell receptor beta chains from one sample sequenced in a study of blood T cell repertoires in COVID-19. Repertoires were generated with immunoSEQ multiplex PCR, while TCRdb's copy carries only in-frame clones and drops some. The table records roughly 140,000 clones, over 75% of them present only once. The source material was PBMCs or T cells enriched from blood (not recorded which). Receptor source: a man over 45 in a cohort exposed to, infected with or recovered from COVID-19 (not recorded which).

This clone came up a few times. V is TRBV2 and J is TRBJ2-7; 7 bases are shared with TRBD2. V lost 8 bases and J lost 3; bases outside the gene matches: 4. Germline loops: CDR1 SNHLY, CDR2 FYNNEI. The CDR3 spans 12 residues. The CDR3 loop reads CASARTSYEQYF. The CDR3 DNA reads TGTGCCAGCGCCAGGACTAGCTACGAGCAGTACTTC.

V usage is TRBV6-5 and J usage is TRBJ2-2; TRBD1 aligns across 8 bases. Looked up from germline, CDR1 is MNHEY and CDR2 is SVGAGI. The CDR3 has 14 residues. V shed 8 bases, J shed 4 bases, and the junction held 6 bases outside the gene matches. The DNA of the CDR3 is TGTGCCAGCGGACAGGGAAGGGCCACCGGGGAGCTGTTTTTT. Amino acids: CASGQGRATGELFF.

The rearrangement uses TRBV11-2 and TRBJ2-1, with a tentative D call TRBD1 (6 bases). This CDR3 comprises 17 residues. Germline V lookup: CDR1 SGHAT, CDR2 FQNNGV. V dropped 5 bases and J dropped 2 bases, with 19 bases sitting between them. The CDR3 DNA sequence: TGTGCCAGCAGCCCACATTGGACAGTTGGGACCTACAATGAGCAGTTCTTC. It codes for CASSPHWTVGTYNEQFF. The variable domain in full, completed from reference TRBV11-2 and TRBJ2-1, reads EAGVAQSPRYKIIEKRQSVAFWCNPISGHATLYWYQQILGQGPKLLIQFQNNGVVDDSQLPKDRFSAERLKGVDSTLKIQPAKLEDSAVYLCASSPHWTVGTYNEQFFGPGTRLTVL.

A single count supports this clone. The chain uses TRBV19 and TRBJ2-2, with 7 bases matching TRBD1. V gave up 10 bases and J gave up 0 bases; unmatched junction bases: 5. Germline values: CDR1 LNHDA, CDR2 SQIVND (reference sequence). This CDR3 has 14 residues. The CDR3 DNA sequence: TGTGCCACCCAGGACAGGCCGAACACCGGGGAGCTGTTTTTT. This encodes CATQDRPNTGELFF.

This chain uses TRBV10-1 with TRBJ2-5; tentatively, D is TRBD2 (6 bases). CDR3 length: 13 amino acids. Germline CDR1 WNHNN, CDR2 SYGVQD (reference sequence). V was shortened by 5 bases and J by 5 bases, with 12 bases between the two germline ends. The CDR3 DNA reads as TGCGCCAGCAGTCAAACCAGCGGGGAGACCCAGTACTTC. Translation: CASSQTSGETQYF.

The V and J genes are TRBV5-1 and TRBJ2-1, with D perhaps matching TRBD2 (6 bases). The V end was cut by 0 bases, the J end by 3 bases, with 10 bases between. CDR1 SGHRS and CDR2 YFSETQ come from the germline V gene. The CDR3 is 15 amino acids. The CDR3 here is CASSLEGLGYNEQFF. The CDR3 DNA is TGCGCCAGCAGCTTGGAGGGACTTGGCTACAATGAGCAGTTCTTC.

The V gene is TRBV7-2, the J gene TRBJ2-7, with 8 nucleotides matching TRBD2. The germline V gene encodes CDR1 SGHTA and CDR2 FQGNSA. CDR3 length equals 14 residues. The trim removed 3 bases at V and 3 bases at J, leaving 4 bases unmatched. The CDR3, as DNA: TGTGCCAGCAGCTTTGCGGGAGGAAGCTACGAGCAGTACTTC. This codes for CASSFAGGSYEQYF.

This rearrangement joins TRBV4-2 to TRBJ2-1; D is uncertain. The V and J ends lost 0 bases and 9 bases respectively, with 12 bases between them. The CDR3 is made up of 14 amino acids. Germline values: CDR1 LGHNA, CDR2 YNFKEQ. The CDR3 coding sequence is TGTGCCAGCAGCCAAGAAACGAGGCCCACTGAGCAGTTCTTC. It specifies CASSQETRPTEQFF.

This chain connects TRBV12-3 or TRBV12-4 to TRBJ2-7; weak D call: TRBD2 (5 bases). The CDR3 has 13 residues. The V gene lost 6 bases and the J gene lost 3 bases, with 12 bases spanning the gap. DNA for the CDR3: TGTGCCAGCAGCCGCGGGCCAGTCTACGAGCAGTACTTC. This codes for CASSRGPVYEQYF.

V is TRBV2 and J is TRBJ2-1, with D possibly matching TRBD1 (6 bases). CDR1 and CDR2 (germline): SNHLY, FYNNEI. This CDR3 has 15 residues. V gave up 8 bases and J gave up 6 bases, with 20 bases separating them. CDR3 protein: CASGGEVLESNEQFF. CDR3 coding DNA: TGTGCCAGCGGGGGCGAGGTTTTGGAATCCAATGAGCAGTTCTTC.

This clone has only a few counts. The sample holds other DNA sequences that translate to the same CDR3. The J gene is TRBJ2-7, the V gene TRBV19; 10 nucleotides line up with TRBD1. Germline V gives CDR1 LNHDA, CDR2 SQIVND (reference sequence). This CDR3 contains 13 residues. The V and J ends lost 5 bases and 3 bases, in that order; junction bases with no gene match: 1. CDR3 sequence (DNA): TGTGCCAGTAGTCGGGACAGGGGCTACGAGCAGTACTTC. It encodes CASSRDRGYEQYF.

The rearrangement joins TRBV2 to TRBJ1-2, with D possibly being TRBD1 (6 bases). Trimming shortened V by 1 base and J by 7 bases, and 10 bases separated the two germline ends. The CDR3 has 13 amino acids. The germline gives CDR1 SNHLY, CDR2 FYNNEI. In nucleotides, the CDR3 is TGTGCCAGCAGTGAAGTAACAGGGAGTGGCTACACCTTC. It translates to CASSEVTGSGYTF.

This chain links TRBV19 with TRBJ1-3, with D unclear. Germline V gives CDR1 LNHDA, CDR2 SQIVND (reference sequence). The CDR3 covers 14 residues. Deletions cut 3 bases from V and 0 bases from J, with 6 bases between. The DNA for the CDR3 is TGTGCCAGTAGTATCGGGAACTCTGGAAACACCATATATTTT. Residues: CASSIGNSGNTIYF.

CDR3 sequence reads: CASRRSGGPRYGYTF. CDR3 in DNA: TGTGCCAGTAGACGGTCGGGGGGCCCGCGTTATGGCTACACCTTC. The chain joins TRBV19 to TRBJ1-2, with D tentatively TRBD1 (6 bases). The V and J ends lost 6 bases and 5 bases respectively, with 19 bases between them. Germline V gives CDR1 LNHDA, CDR2 SQIVND (reference sequence). This CDR3 is built from 15 residues.

The V and J genes are TRBV30 and TRBJ2-2; a possible D gene is TRBD2 (6 bases). This CDR3 has 14 residues. CDR1 and CDR2 from the germline V gene are GTSNPN and SVGIG (reference sequence). Trimming took off 1 base at V and 5 bases at J, with 11 bases between the two ends. The CDR3 nucleotides are TGTGCCTGGAGTGCCCTCGGGGGAACCGGGGAGCTGTTTTTT. As protein: CAWSALGGTGELFF.

V usage is TRBV19 and J usage is TRBJ2-3, with TRBD2 matching 15 bases. CDR1 is LNHDA, CDR2 SQIVND, per germline (reference sequence). The CDR3 runs 16 residues. The V gene end was trimmed by 7 bases and the J gene end by 6 bases; junction bases not matched to a gene: 8. In DNA form, the CDR3 reads TGTGCCAGTACGGGGACTAGCGGGGGGCTTTCGGATACGCAGTATTTT. This sequence encodes CASTGTSGGLSDTQYF.

This clone has just a few counts. The CDR3 nucleotides are TGTGCCAGCAGCTCGGACGGGATCGGCGCCGGGGAGCTGTTTTTT. Its translation: CASSSDGIGAGELFF. The V gene is TRBV7-3, the J gene TRBJ2-2; perhaps TRBD2 as D (5 bases). This CDR3 is built from 15 residues. CDR1 SGHTA and CDR2 FQGTGA come from the germline V gene. The V end was cut by 4 bases, the J end by 6 bases, with 15 bases between.

This clone was counted a single time. V and J are TRBV3-1 (or the pseudogene TRBV3-2) and TRBJ2-5; D is undetermined. In germline, CDR1 is LGHDT, CDR2 YNNKEL (reference sequence). This CDR3 has 11 residues. With 4 bases removed from V and 3 bases from J, the gap between germline ends came to 3 bases. For the CDR3, the DNA is TGTGCCAGCAGCCTAGAAGAGACCCAGTACTTC. Its translation is CASSLEETQYF.

The chain joins TRBV5-1 to TRBJ2-7; 8 nucleotides match TRBD1. This CDR3 is built from 15 residues. V lost 0 bases and J lost 2; bases outside the gene matches: 4. Germline CDR1 and CDR2: SGHRS and YFSETQ. Written as DNA, the CDR3 is TGCGCCAGCAGCTTGGGACAGGGGAGGACCTACGAGCAGTACTTC. This encodes CASSLGQGRTYEQYF.

The chain carries TRBV7-7 and TRBJ2-7; a weak D match, TRBD1 (6 bases). V lost 5 bases, J lost 4 bases, and 18 bases lay in between. The germline V gene has CDR1 SSHAT and CDR2 FNYEAQ (reference sequence). The CDR3 is made up of 15 amino acids. This chain's CDR3 is CASSQSPQGSYEQYF. The DNA of the CDR3 is TGTGCCAGCAGCCAATCCCCACAGGGAAGTTACGAGCAGTACTTC.

The genes are TRBV24-1 and TRBJ2-7; 7 nucleotides match TRBD2. Germline loops: CDR1 KGHDR, CDR2 SFDVKD. This CDR3 has 13 amino acids. Germline trimming cut 5 bases from V and 1 base from J; bases unmatched to any gene: 1. Here the CDR3 reads CATSGGGSYEQYF. The DNA for the CDR3 is TGTGCCACCAGTGGGGGGGGATCCTACGAGCAGTACTTC.

V usage is TRBV19 and J usage is TRBJ1-1; D might be TRBD1 (5 bases). CDR3 length: 14 amino acids. Germline V lookup: CDR1 LNHDA, CDR2 SQIVND (reference sequence). V lost 8 bases, J lost 4 bases, and 17 bases lay in between. CDR3 in amino acids: CASVFGRGGTEAFF. In DNA form, the CDR3 reads TGTGCCAGTGTGTTTGGAAGGGGCGGCACTGAAGCTTTCTTT.

The rearrangement uses TRBV7-2 and TRBJ2-3; D remains unclear. Per the germline V gene, CDR1 is SGHTA and CDR2 is FQGNSA. There are 15 residues in the CDR3. V was pared by 5 bases and J by 10 bases, with 22 bases between. CDR3 region: CASSAFRSGAKAQYF. The CDR3 coding sequence is TGTGCCAGCAGCGCCTTCCGCTCAGGCGCCAAGGCGCAGTATTTT.

CDR3 coding DNA: TGTGCCAGCCTGGAGGGGGGGGGAAATGGCAATCAGCCCCAGCATTTT. Protein sequence: CASLEGGGNGNQPQHF. This chain uses TRBV28 with TRBJ1-5; D is possibly TRBD1 (6 bases). The V gene's germline CDR1 is MDHEN and CDR2 SYDVKM. V gave up 8 bases and J gave up 2 bases, with 19 bases separating them. The CDR3 is 16 amino acids.

V is TRBV10-2 and J is TRBJ1-2, with TRBD1 identical over 11 bases. Germline lookup yields CDR1 WSHSY and CDR2 SAAADI. After removal of 4 bases from V and 9 bases from J, the junction contained 4 bases not matched to a gene. This CDR3 is built from 13 residues. The CDR3 region is CASSGGQGASYTF. CDR3 nucleotide sequence: TGCGCCAGCAGTGGAGGACAGGGGGCTAGCTACACCTTC.

V usage is TRBV11-3 and J usage is TRBJ2-7; D is perhaps TRBD2 (5 bases). The V end lost 0 bases, the J end lost 6 bases, and 9 bases lay between the germline ends. Germline values: CDR1 SGHNT, CDR2 YENEEA. This CDR3 is built from 13 residues. This CDR3 reads CASSLDYEGEQYF. The DNA of the CDR3 is TGTGCCAGCAGCTTAGATTATGAGGGCGAGCAGTACTTC.

This clone was found a few times. The chain carries TRBV27 and TRBJ1-2; D uncertain. In germline, CDR1 is MNHEY, CDR2 SMNVEV (reference sequence). This CDR3 region has 13 residues. Trimming took 5 bases from V and 8 from J, leaving 15 bases between them. CDR3 region: CASSTTHAGGYTF. DNA for the CDR3: TGTGCCAGCAGTACGACCCACGCGGGAGGCTACACCTTC.

The chain carries TRBV19 and TRBJ2-7, with 8 bases fitting TRBD1. Trimming removed 5 bases from V and 3 bases from J; junction bases left unmatched: 6. This CDR3 has 14 residues. CDR1 and CDR2 from the germline V gene are LNHDA and SQIVND (reference sequence). The CDR3 nucleotides read TGTGCCAGTAGTCCGGGGACAGGAGACTACGAGCAGTACTTC. Translating gives CASSPGTGDYEQYF.

This chain links TRBV6-5 with TRBJ1-1; 8 nucleotides match TRBD1. The CDR3 spans 14 residues. Germline CDR1 MNHEY, CDR2 SVGAGI. V shed 7 bases, J shed 4 bases, and the junction held 8 bases outside the gene matches. DNA of the CDR3: TGTGCCAGCACTAGGACAGGGTGGGGCACTGAAGCTTTCTTT. This codes for CASTRTGWGTEAFF.

The chain uses TRBV6-6 and TRBJ1-4, with D uncertain. The CDR3 is 18 residues long. V was trimmed by 5 bases and J by 7 bases, leaving 26 bases between them. CDR1 is MNHNY, CDR2 SVGAGI, per germline (reference sequence). Written as DNA, the CDR3 is TGTGCCAGCAGTCCGAATTGGGCGCTTAGTCTTCGGGGTGAAAAACTGTTTTTT. Protein sequence: CASSPNWALSLRGEKLFF.

The chain has TRBV3-1 (or the pseudogene TRBV3-2) and TRBJ2-7; a possible D gene is TRBD1 (5 bases). CDR3 length: 14 residues. CDR1 and CDR2 from the germline V gene are LGHDT and YNNKEL (reference sequence). Deletions cut 3 bases from V and 0 bases from J, with 9 bases between. In nucleotides, the CDR3 is TGTGCCAGCAGCCAGGGGCCTAGCTCCTACGAGCAGTACTTC. Protein product: CASSQGPSSYEQYF.

This rearrangement joins TRBV9 to TRBJ2-2, with D maybe TRBD2 (6 bases). CDR3 length: 20 amino acids. V was cut by 0 bases and J by 0 bases, with 21 bases left in between. Per germline, CDR1 SGDLS and CDR2 YYNGEE. As DNA, the CDR3 is TGTGCCAGCAGCGTAGGCAGCGGGTGGATCAAATTCGCGAACACCGGGGAGCTGTTTTTT. Translation: CASSVGSGWIKFANTGELFF.